This TCR beta chain was profiled in a study of tumor-infiltrating lymphocytes in primary liver carcinoma. Study-wide context: Maximum tumor diameters ranged from roughly 4 to 11 cm, stage T1-T3 N0M0.

Total RNA amounting to around 540 ng was the source from which TCR beta cDNA was made with a constant-region primer. Construction of TCR beta libraries relied on three successive nested multiplex PCR rounds employing slightly modified ARM-PCR. It was with TRBV1-TRBV30 forward primers and a C-beta reverse primer that the first two PCR rounds were run, at roughly 9 cycles each. Using its own MiXCR run on the multiplex PCR reads, TCRdb lists one record per CDR3 protein. This table has 150,000 to 200,000 distinct CDR3 sequences, about 85% appearing once. Regarding this clonotype: Its target is not known. An end of the junction does not agree with germline; a read error may underlie this.

The study's findings and limits: Detection in all five tumor regions applied to only about 8-25% of top clones.

Co-extracted RNA and DNA came from about 19-30 mg of unsorted bulk tissue. Resecting the tumor surgically was how the patients' primary liver carcinoma was treated. Germline lookup yields CDR1 MNHNY and CDR2 SVGAGI (reference sequence). CDR3 length: 14 residues. Sequencing used tumor tissue from primary liver carcinoma. The sequence was collected from a man in his forties with primary liver carcinoma and hepatitis B virus infection. The V gene is TRBV6-6, the J gene TRBJ2-5; D may correspond to TRBD1 or TRBD2 (5 bases each). CDR3 protein: CASSYPGTDETKYF. The DNA for the CDR3 is TGTGCCAGCAGTTACCCAGGGACGGATGAGACCAAGTACTTC.